The table lists the clone carrying this T cell receptor beta chain with a count of one. Its specificity is unknown. The PCR employed 60 Vbeta primers together with 13 Jbeta primers. Measured with immunoSEQ multiplex PCR; TCRdb has only the in-frame clones, and not every one. The repertoire holds 150,000 to 200,000 clones, with approximately 70% as singletons. The data were taken from a study of cytomegalovirus exposure and HLA in healthy donors. Across the study: Tens of millions of unique TCRs from HLA-typed donors were held in an early release of data.

Findings and caveats of the study: Reports showed the classifier diagnosing cytomegalovirus status with high specificity and sensitivity.

CDR1 and CDR2 (germline): SNHLY, FYNNEI. V lost 5 bases to trimming and J lost 4 bases; unmatched junction nucleotides: 10. CDR3 length equals 16 residues. Sequencing was done on a sample of PBMCs. The rearrangement links TRBV2 to TRBJ2-3; 9 bases fit TRBD2. The TCR comes from a man aged 18 to 35 in good health and CMV-seropositive. Here the CDR3 reads CASSFIAGEGADTQYF. The DNA of the CDR3 is TGTGCCAGCAGTTTCATAGCGGGAGAAGGCGCAGATACGCAGTATTTT.